This T cell receptor beta chain came from a study of cytomegalovirus exposure and HLA in healthy donors. Findings and caveats of the study: In an earlier analysis, in roughly 580 donors, most V segments appeared productive either ~87% or ~30% of the time.

This CDR3 spans 14 amino acids. The V end lost 5 bases, the J end lost 2 bases, and 13 bases lay between the germline ends. Germline CDR1 and CDR2: MNHEY and SVGAGI. Though probably carrying unrecorded immune exposures, donors were nominally healthy at sampling. 60 Vbeta and 13 Jbeta primers were used in PCR. Measured with immunoSEQ multiplex PCR; TCRdb has only the in-frame clones, and not every one. This table has 60,000 to 85,000 clones, around 83% appearing once. Comment on this clone: The antigen is not known.

The sequence derives from a man between 65 and 85 years old in good health and CMV-seropositive. The sample consisted of PBMCs. The rearrangement joins TRBV6-5 to TRBJ2-7; a weak D match, TRBD1 (6 bases). The CDR3 here is CASSRRTDTYEQYF. Written as DNA, the CDR3 is TGTGCCAGCAGTCGCAGGACAGACACCTACGAGCAGTACTTC.